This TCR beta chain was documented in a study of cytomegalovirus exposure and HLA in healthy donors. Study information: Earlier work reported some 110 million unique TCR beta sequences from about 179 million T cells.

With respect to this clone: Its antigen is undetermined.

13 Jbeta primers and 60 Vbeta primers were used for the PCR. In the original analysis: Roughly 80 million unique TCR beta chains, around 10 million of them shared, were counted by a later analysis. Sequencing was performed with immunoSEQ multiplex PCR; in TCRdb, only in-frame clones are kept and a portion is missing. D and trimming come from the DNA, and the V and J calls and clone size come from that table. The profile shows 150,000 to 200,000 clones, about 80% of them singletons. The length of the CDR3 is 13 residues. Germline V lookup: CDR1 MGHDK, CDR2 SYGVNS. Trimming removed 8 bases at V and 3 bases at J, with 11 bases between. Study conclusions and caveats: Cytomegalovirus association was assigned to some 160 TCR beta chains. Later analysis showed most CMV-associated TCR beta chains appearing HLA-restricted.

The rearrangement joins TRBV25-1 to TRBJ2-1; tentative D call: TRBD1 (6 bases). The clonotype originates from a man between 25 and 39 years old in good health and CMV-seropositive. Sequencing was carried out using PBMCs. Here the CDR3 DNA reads TGTGCCAGCGGACGGACAGACTACAATGAGCAGTTCTTC. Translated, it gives CASGRTDYNEQFF.